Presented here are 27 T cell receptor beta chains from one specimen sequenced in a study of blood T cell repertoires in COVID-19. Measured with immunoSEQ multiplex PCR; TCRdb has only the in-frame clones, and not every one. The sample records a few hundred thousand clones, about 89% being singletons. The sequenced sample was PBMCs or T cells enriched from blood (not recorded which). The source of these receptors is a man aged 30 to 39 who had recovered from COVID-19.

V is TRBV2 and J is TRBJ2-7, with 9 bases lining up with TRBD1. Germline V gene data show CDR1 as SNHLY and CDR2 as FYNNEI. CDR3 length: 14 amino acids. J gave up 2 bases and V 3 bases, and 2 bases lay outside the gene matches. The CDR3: CASSDWTGAYEQYF. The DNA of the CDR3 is TGTGCCAGCAGTGATTGGACAGGGGCCTACGAGCAGTACTTC.

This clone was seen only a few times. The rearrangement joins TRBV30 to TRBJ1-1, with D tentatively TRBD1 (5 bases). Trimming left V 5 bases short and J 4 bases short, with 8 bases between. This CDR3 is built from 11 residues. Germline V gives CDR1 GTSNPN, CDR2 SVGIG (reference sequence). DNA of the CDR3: TGTGCCTGGGAGGGGTTCACTGAAGCTTTCTTT. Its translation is CAWEGFTEAFF.

The CDR3 sequence is CASSSGQVLNYGYTF. The CDR3 DNA reads as TGTGCCAGCAGCTCCGGACAGGTCCTTAACTATGGCTACACCTTC. V usage is TRBV7-2 and J usage is TRBJ1-2; 7 positions agree with TRBD1. Per germline, CDR1 SGHTA and CDR2 FQGNSA. This CDR3 has 15 residues. J was trimmed by 1 base and V by 4 bases; bases with no gene match: 6.

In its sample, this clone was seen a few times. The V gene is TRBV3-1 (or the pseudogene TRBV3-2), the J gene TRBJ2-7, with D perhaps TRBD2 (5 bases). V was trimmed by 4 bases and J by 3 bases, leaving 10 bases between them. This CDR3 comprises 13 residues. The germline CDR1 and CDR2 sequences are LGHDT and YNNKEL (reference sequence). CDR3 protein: CASSRLGSYEQYF. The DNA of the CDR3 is TGTGCCAGCAGCCGCCTAGGGAGCTACGAGCAGTACTTC.

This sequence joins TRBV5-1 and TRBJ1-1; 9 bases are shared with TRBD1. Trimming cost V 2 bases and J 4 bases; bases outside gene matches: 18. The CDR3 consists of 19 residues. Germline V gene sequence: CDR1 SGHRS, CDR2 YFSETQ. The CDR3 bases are TGCGCCAGCAGCTTCCCAGAGGTCCCGGGACAGGGTTTGAGCACTGAAGCTTTCTTT. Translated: CASSFPEVPGQGLSTEAFF.

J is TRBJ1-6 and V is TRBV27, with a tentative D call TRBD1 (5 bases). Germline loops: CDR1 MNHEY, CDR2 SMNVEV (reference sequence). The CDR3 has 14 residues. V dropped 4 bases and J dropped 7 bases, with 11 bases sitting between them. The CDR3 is CASSWPGRNSPLHF. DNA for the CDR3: TGTGCCAGCAGTTGGCCAGGGCGAAATTCACCCCTCCACTTT.

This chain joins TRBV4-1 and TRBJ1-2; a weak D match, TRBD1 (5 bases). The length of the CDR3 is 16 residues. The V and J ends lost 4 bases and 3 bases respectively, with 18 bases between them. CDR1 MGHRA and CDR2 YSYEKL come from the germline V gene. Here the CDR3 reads CASSPREAGAHYGYTF. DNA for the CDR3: TGCGCCAGCAGCCCGCGGGAGGCCGGGGCTCACTATGGCTACACCTTC.

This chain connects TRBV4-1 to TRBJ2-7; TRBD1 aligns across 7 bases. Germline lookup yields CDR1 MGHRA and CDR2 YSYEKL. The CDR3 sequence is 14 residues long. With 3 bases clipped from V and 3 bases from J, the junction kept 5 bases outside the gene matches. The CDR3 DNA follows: TGCGCCAGCAGCCAGGATAGGGACAGCTACGAGCAGTACTTC. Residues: CASSQDRDSYEQYF.

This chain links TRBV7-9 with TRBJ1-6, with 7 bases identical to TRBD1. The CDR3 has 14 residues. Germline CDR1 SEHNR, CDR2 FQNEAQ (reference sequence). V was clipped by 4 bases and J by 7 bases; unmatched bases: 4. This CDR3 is CASSSTGENSPLHF. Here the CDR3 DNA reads TGTGCCAGCAGCTCTACAGGGGAGAATTCACCCCTCCACTTT.

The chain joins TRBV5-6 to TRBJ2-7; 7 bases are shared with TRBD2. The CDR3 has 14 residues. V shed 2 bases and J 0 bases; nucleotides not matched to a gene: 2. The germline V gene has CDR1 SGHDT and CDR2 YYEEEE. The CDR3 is CASSFGGSSYEQYF. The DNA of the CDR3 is TGTGCCAGCAGCTTCGGGGGGTCCTCCTACGAGCAGTACTTC.

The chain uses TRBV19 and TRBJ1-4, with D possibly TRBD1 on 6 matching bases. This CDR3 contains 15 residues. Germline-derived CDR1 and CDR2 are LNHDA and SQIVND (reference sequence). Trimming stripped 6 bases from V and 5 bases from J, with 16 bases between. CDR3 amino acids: CASRGRTDNNEKLFF. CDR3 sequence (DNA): TGTGCCAGTAGGGGAAGGACAGACAACAATGAAAAACTGTTTTTT.

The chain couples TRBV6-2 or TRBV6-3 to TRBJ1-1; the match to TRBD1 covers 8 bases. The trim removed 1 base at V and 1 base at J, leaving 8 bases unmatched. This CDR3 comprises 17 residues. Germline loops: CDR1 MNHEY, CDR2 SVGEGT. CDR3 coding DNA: TGTGCCAGCAGTTACTTGGCCTCCGGGACAGGGAACACTGAAGCTTTCTTT. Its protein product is CASSYLASGTGNTEAFF.

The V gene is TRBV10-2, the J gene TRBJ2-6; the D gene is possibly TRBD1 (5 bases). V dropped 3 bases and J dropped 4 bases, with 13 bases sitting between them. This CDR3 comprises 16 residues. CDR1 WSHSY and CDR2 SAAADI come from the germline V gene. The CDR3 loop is CASSDQGIGGANVLTF. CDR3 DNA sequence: TGCGCCAGCAGTGACCAGGGAATAGGCGGGGCCAACGTCCTGACTTTC.

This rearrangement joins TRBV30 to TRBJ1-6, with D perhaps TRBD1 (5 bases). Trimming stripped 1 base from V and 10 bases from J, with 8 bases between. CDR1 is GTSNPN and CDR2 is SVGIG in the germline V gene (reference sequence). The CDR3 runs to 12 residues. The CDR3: CAWSAGNSPLHF. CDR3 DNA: TGTGCCTGGAGTGCAGGGAACTCACCCCTCCACTTT.

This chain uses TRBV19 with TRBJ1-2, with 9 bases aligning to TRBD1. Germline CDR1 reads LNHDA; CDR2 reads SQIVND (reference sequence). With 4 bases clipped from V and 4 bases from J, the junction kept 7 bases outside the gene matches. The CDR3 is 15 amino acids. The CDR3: CASSTSGTGLYGYTF. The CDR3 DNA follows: TGTGCCAGTAGTACCTCCGGGACAGGGCTCTATGGCTACACCTTC.

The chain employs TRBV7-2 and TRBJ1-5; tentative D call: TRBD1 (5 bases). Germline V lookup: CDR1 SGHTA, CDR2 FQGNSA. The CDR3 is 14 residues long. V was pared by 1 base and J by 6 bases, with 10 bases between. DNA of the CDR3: TGTGCCAGCAGCTTAGGTGGGGCAGGTCAGCCCCAGCATTTT. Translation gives CASSLGGAGQPQHF.

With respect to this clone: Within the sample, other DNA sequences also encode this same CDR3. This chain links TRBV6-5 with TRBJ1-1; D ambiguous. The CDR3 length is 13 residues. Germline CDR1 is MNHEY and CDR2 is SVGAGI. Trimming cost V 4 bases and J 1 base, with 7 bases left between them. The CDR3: CASSSGENTEAFF. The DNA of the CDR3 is TGTGCCAGCAGTTCCGGGGAGAACACTGAAGCTTTCTTT.

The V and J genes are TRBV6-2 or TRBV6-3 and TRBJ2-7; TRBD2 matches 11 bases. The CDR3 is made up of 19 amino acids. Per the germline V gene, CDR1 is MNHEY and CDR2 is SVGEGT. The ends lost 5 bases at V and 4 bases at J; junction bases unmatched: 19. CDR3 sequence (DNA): TGTGCCAGCAGTCCCTCCAACCTCATTAGCGGGGGGGCGAAATACGAGCAGTACTTC. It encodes CASSPSNLISGGAKYEQYF.

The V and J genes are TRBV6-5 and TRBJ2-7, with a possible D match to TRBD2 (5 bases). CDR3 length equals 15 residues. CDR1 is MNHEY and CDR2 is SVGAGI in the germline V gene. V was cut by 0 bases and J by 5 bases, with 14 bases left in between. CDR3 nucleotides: TGTGCCAGCAGTTACTCCAGCGGTCAGATCAACGAGCAGTACTTC. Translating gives CASSYSSGQINEQYF.

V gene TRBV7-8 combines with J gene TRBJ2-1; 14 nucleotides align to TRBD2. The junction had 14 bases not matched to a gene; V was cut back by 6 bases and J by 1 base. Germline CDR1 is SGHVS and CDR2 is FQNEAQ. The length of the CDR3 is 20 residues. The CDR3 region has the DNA TGTGCCAGCAGGCCCGCTCGACTAGCGGGGGGGACCGGATCCTACAATGAGCAGTTCTTC. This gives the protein CASRPARLAGGTGSYNEQFF.

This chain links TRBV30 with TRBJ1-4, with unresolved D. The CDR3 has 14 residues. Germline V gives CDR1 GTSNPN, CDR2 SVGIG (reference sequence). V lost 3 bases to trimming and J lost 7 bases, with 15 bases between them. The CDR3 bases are TGTGCCTGGAGGCAACAGACGCCCTTTGAAAAACTGTTTTTT. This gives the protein CAWRQQTPFEKLFF.

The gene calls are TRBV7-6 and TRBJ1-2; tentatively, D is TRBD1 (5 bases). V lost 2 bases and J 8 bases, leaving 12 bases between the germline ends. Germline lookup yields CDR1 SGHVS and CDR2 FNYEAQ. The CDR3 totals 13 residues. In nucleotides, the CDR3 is TGTGCCAGCAGCTTAAAGCTTCAGGGAGGCTACACCTTC. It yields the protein CASSLKLQGGYTF.

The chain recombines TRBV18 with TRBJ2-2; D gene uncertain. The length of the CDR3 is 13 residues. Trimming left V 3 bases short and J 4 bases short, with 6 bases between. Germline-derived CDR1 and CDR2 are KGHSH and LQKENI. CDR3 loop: CASSPSGTGELFF. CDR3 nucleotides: TGTGCCAGCTCACCCTCGGGCACCGGGGAGCTGTTTTTT.

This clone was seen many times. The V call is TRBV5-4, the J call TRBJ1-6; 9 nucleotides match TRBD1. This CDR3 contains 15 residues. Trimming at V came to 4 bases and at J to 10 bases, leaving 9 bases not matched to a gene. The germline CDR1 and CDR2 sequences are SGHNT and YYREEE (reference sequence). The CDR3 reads CASSPGQGIGSPLHF. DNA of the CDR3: TGTGCCAGCAGCCCGGGACAGGGAATAGGATCACCCCTCCACTTT.

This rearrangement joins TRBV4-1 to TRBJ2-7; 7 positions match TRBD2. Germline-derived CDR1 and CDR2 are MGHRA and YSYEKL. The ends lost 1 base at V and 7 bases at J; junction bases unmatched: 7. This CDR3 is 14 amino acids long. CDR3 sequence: CASSQVEVGGEQYF. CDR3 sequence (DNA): TGCGCCAGCAGCCAAGTCGAAGTCGGGGGGGAGCAGTACTTC.

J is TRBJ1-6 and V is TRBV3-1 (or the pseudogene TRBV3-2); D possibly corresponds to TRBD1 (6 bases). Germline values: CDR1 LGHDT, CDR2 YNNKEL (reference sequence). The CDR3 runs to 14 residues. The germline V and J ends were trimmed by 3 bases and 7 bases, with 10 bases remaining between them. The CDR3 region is CASSQWTDNSPLHF. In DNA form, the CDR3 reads TGTGCCAGCAGCCAGTGGACAGACAATTCACCCCTCCACTTT.

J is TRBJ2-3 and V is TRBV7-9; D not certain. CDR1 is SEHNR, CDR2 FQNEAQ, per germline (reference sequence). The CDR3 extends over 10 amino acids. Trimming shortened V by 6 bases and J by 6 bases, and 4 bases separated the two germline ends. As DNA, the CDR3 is TGTGCCAGCAGGGCTGATACGCAGTATTTT. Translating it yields CASRADTQYF.